These 19 T cell receptor beta chains came from one sample sequenced in a study of prognosis after radiotherapy for stage I lung cancer. The authors amplified TCR beta CDR3 from genomic DNA using two-round multiplex PCR. During first-round PCR, primers specific to each TRBV and TRBJ gene were used. TCRdb reanalysed the multiplex PCR reads using MiXCR and keeps one entry per CDR3 protein. The top ten hold 20% to 25% of the sample, which has some 23,000 distinct CDR3 sequences, roughly 40% seen once. Sequencing used PBMCs, obtained before or after stereotactic body radiation therapy (not recorded which). The receptor set was obtained from a donor aged 50 or older with non-small cell lung cancer.

About this clonotype itself: This may be a read error: a much more frequent sequence differs by one nucleotide. This chain links TRBV5-4 with TRBJ2-2; unclear D gene. Between the trimmed V and J ends, which lost 3 bases and 7 bases, there was a span of 13 bases. The CDR3 is 14 amino acids. Germline assignment: CDR1 SGHNT and CDR2 YYREEE (reference sequence). CDR3 sequence (DNA): TGTGCCAGCAGCTGGGTACAGAAAGGCGGGGAGCTGTTTTTT. Residues: CASSWVQKGGELFF.

The gene calls are TRBV7-9 and TRBJ2-7; D unresolved. CDR1 SEHNR and CDR2 FQNEAQ come from the germline V gene (reference sequence). Trimming left V 5 bases short and J 2 bases short, with 13 bases between. The CDR3 totals 14 residues. CDR3 DNA: TGTGCCAGCAGCCCTGTACTTGCCGCCTACGAGCAGTACTTC. Its protein is CASSPVLAAYEQYF.

The CDR3, as DNA: TGCAGTGCTGGAAAGGCTGGCCTAGTAGAGACCCAGTACTTC. It specifies CSAGKAGLVETQYF. V and J are TRBV20-1 and TRBJ2-5; D remains ambiguous. Germline V gene data show CDR1 as DFQATT and CDR2 as SNEGSKA (reference sequence). Trimming stripped 5 bases from V and 4 bases from J, with 17 bases between. The CDR3 runs 14 residues.

A word on this clonotype: At one end the junction does not follow the germline gene, possibly because of a read error. The chain couples TRBV7-8 to TRBJ2-7; D gene unclear. The CDR3 runs to 14 residues. Germline V gene data show CDR1 as SGHVS and CDR2 as FQNEAQ. CDR3 bases: TGTGCCAGCAGATTAGAATGGAGTTCCTACGAGCAGTACTTC. This codes for CASRLEWSSYEQYF.

A note on this clonotype: The junction shows a germline mismatch at one end, possibly a read error. The chain joins TRBV28 to TRBJ2-7, with 11 bases matching TRBD2. Per the germline V gene, CDR1 is MDHEN and CDR2 is SYDVKM. This CDR3 is built from 16 residues. The CDR3 DNA reads as TGTACCAGCAGCACACATACTAGCGGGAGACCCTACGAGCAGTACTTC. As protein: CTSSTHTSGRPYEQYF.

This clonotype was observed a handful of times. J is TRBJ2-7 and V is TRBV6-1, with D possibly TRBD1 on 6 matching bases. The V end was cut by 6 bases, the J end by 5 bases, with 17 bases between. The germline gives CDR1 MNHNS, CDR2 SASEGT. This CDR3 is 14 amino acids long. DNA for the CDR3: TGTGCCAGCAGCCCCCGACAGGCGCGGGACGAGCAGTACTTC. Protein product: CASSPRQARDEQYF.

This clonotype showed up many times. This rearrangement joins TRBV20-1 to TRBJ2-1, with D tentatively TRBD1 (5 bases). This CDR3 has 11 residues. V lost 2 bases, J lost 9 bases, and 8 bases lay in between. Per the germline V gene, CDR1 is DFQATT and CDR2 is SNEGSKA (reference sequence). Written as DNA, the CDR3 is TGCAGTGCTAGACAGGGATCTGAGCAGTTCTTC. Amino acids: CSARQGSEQFF.

As concerns this clonotype: The junction departs from the called germline gene at one end, perhaps through a read error. The chain uses TRBV2 and TRBJ2-5, with TRBD2 matching over 7 bases. CDR1 is SNHLY, CDR2 FYNNEI, per germline. This CDR3 has 18 amino acids. CDR3 nucleotides: TGTGCAAGCAGTGAAGAGCTTCTAGGGGCGGGAGCAACGGAGACCCAGTACTTC. Amino acids: CASSEELLGAGATETQYF.

This clonotype is a singleton in its sample. The rearrangement links TRBV27 to TRBJ1-1; TRBD1 might be the D (5 bases). Trimming removed 6 bases from V and 4 bases from J, with 15 bases in between. The CDR3 totals 14 residues. The germline V gene encodes CDR1 MNHEY and CDR2 SMNVEV (reference sequence). The CDR3, as DNA: TGTGCCAGCAGAGTACGGGGGATTGCCACTGAAGCTTTCTTT. It translates to CASRVRGIATEAFF.

The V and J genes are TRBV2 and TRBJ2-6; unclear D gene. Deletions cut 8 bases from V and 5 bases from J, with 13 bases between. CDR3 length: 14 residues. Germline loops: CDR1 SNHLY, CDR2 FYNNEI. For the CDR3, the DNA is TGTGCCAGCGAGAGGAGTTTGAGGGCCAACGTCCTGACTTTC. This gives the protein CASERSLRANVLTF.

Concerning this clonotype: A clone one base away is much larger, so this may be a read error. This chain links TRBV27 with TRBJ2-4; 9 nucleotides match TRBD2. The CDR3 contains 16 residues. V was clipped by 6 bases and J by 8 bases; unmatched bases: 14. CDR1 MNHEY and CDR2 SMNVEV come from the germline V gene (reference sequence). The CDR3 nucleotides read TGTGCCAGCAGCCGAGGGAATAGCGGGAGTGTATACATTCAGTACTTC. Protein: CASSRGNSGSVYIQYF.

Notes on this clonotype: A much larger clone lies a single base off, so this may be a read error. The V gene is TRBV2, the J gene TRBJ1-4; TRBD1 matches at 7 bases. Germline CDR1 SNHLY, CDR2 FYNNEI. There are 15 residues in the CDR3. J lost 8 bases, V lost 6 bases, and 12 bases had no gene match. The CDR3 region has the DNA TGTGCCAGCAGCCTCCGACAGGGCTGTGAAGAAAAACTGTTTTTT. This sequence encodes CASSLRQGCEEKLFF.

The chain couples TRBV6-1 to TRBJ2-2, with TRBD2 matching over 12 bases. Germline lookup yields CDR1 MNHNS and CDR2 SASEGT. This CDR3 contains 16 residues. The J segment lost 4 bases and the V segment lost 3 bases, leaving 3 bases of the junction unmatched. The CDR3 nucleotides are TGTGCCAGCAGTGAGACTAGCGGGAGCGGCACCGGGGAGCTGTTTTTT. Amino acids: CASSETSGSGTGELFF.

This clonotype was picked up many times. V and J are TRBV20-1 and TRBJ2-1, with D tentatively TRBD1 (5 bases). TRBJ2-5 matches the DNA end more closely, so the J call is doubtful. The CDR3 length is 14 residues. CDR1 is DFQATT and CDR2 is SNEGSKA in the germline V gene (reference sequence). CDR3 sequence: CSARDRRQGTTQYF. Written as DNA, the CDR3 is TGCAGTGCTAGAGATAGGCGGCAGGGCACGACCCAGTACTTC.

The CDR3 loop reads CSVEAGDTEAFF. The DNA of the CDR3 is TGCAGCGTTGAGGCGGGAGACACTGAAGCTTTCTTT. The J gene is TRBJ1-1, the V gene TRBV29-1; D gene unclear. Germline V gene sequence: CDR1 SQVTM, CDR2 ANQGSEA. V was trimmed by 3 bases and J by 3 bases, leaving 8 bases between them. CDR3 length equals 12 residues.

This clonotype has only a few counts. CDR3 amino acids: CSAPPPVNTEAFF. Written as DNA, the CDR3 is TGCAGTGCCCCCCCCCCGGTGAACACTGAAGCTTTCTTT. This chain joins TRBV20-1 and TRBJ1-1; no definite D call. In germline, CDR1 is DFQATT, CDR2 SNEGSKA (reference sequence). This CDR3 spans 13 amino acids. V gave up 6 bases and J gave up 0 bases, with 11 bases separating them.

The rearrangement links TRBV5-1 to TRBJ2-2; perhaps D is TRBD1 or TRBD2 (6 bases each). V lost 0 bases and J 5 bases, leaving 20 bases between the germline ends. Looked up from germline, CDR1 is SGHRS and CDR2 is YFSETQ. This CDR3 spans 18 amino acids. CDR3 DNA sequence: TGCGCCAGCAGCTTGGTAATAGGAGGGGACACGCAGACCGGGGAGCTGTTTTTT. Translation: CASSLVIGGDTQTGELFF.

This clonotype was seen repeatedly, ten times or more. The chain recombines TRBV6-2 or TRBV6-3 with TRBJ2-5; perhaps TRBD1 as D (6 bases). Per the germline V gene, CDR1 is MNHEY and CDR2 is SVGEGT. V lost 2 bases and J 5 bases, leaving 9 bases between the germline ends. This CDR3 spans 13 amino acids. The CDR3 spells CASSYGGGETQYF. The DNA of the CDR3 is TGTGCCAGCAGTTACGGGGGCGGGGAGACCCAGTACTTC.

On this clonotype itself: A read error is likely here: a far larger clone is one base away. The V gene is TRBV6-8, the J gene TRBJ2-2, with TRBD1 matching over 7 bases. The length of the CDR3 is 15 residues. The V gene's germline CDR1 is MNHGY and CDR2 SAAAGT. CDR3 bases: TGTGCCAGCAGTCTAACACAGGGGACGACCGAGGAGCTGTTTTTT. Protein sequence: CASSLTQGTTEELFF.